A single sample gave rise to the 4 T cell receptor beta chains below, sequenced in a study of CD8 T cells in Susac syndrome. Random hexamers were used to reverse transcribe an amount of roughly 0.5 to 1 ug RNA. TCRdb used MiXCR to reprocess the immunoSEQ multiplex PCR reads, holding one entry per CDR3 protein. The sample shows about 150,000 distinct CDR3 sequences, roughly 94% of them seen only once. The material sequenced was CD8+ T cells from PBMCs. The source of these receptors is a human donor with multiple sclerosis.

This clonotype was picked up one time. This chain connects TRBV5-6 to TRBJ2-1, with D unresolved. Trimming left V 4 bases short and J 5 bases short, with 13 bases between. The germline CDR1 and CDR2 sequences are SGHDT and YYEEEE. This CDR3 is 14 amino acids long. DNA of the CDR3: TGTGCCAGCAGCCCGCCCGGACGGAACAATGAGCAGTTCTTC. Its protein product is CASSPPGRNNEQFF.

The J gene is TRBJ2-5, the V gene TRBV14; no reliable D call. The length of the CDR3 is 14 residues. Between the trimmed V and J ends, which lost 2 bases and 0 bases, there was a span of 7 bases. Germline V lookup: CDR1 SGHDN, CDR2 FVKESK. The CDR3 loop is CASSQLGDQETQYF. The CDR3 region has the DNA TGTGCCAGCAGCCAACTCGGAGACCAAGAGACCCAGTACTTC.

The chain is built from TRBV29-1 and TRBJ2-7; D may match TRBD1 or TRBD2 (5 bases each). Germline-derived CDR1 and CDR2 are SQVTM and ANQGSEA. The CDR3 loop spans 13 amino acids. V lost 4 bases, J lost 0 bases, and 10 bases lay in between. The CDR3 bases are TGCAGCGTTGGAGGGGCCTCCTCCTACGAGCAGTACTTC. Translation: CSVGGASSYEQYF.

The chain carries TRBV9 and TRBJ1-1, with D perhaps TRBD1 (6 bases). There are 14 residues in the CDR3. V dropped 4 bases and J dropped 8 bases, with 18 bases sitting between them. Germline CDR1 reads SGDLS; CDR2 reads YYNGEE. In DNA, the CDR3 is TGTGCCAGCAGCTTGAGGGGGGGCTCTACCGAAGCTTTCTTT. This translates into CASSLRGGSTEAFF.